The T cell receptor beta chain described here comes from a study of CD8 T cells in Susac syndrome. Findings and caveats of the study: CD4+ T cell repertoires in Susac syndrome exhibited no evidence of clonal expansion.

This CDR3 is 15 amino acids long. J was trimmed by 3 bases and V by 6 bases; bases with no gene match: 7. Germline V gene data show CDR1 as LGHNT and CDR2 as FRNRAP. Sequencing of TCR beta was performed on blood CD8+ and CD4+ T cells. Diagnostic criteria defined recently for definite or probable disease were met by the Susac syndrome patients. Random hexamers were used to reverse transcribe roughly 0.45 to 1 ug of RNA. MiXCR, run by TCRdb on the immunoSEQ multiplex PCR reads, gives a single entry per CDR3 protein. The sample shows about 150,000 distinct CDR3 sequences, roughly 95% of them seen only once. Worth noting for this clonotype: Its specificity is unknown.

The clonotype was recovered from a human donor with Susac syndrome. The sample comprised CD4+ T cells from PBMCs. The V call is TRBV12-5, the J call TRBJ2-3; 9 positions match TRBD2. The CDR3 DNA reads TGTGCTAGTGGGACGAGCGGGGGGATTACAGATACGCAGTATTTT. Translation gives CASGTSGGITDTQYF.